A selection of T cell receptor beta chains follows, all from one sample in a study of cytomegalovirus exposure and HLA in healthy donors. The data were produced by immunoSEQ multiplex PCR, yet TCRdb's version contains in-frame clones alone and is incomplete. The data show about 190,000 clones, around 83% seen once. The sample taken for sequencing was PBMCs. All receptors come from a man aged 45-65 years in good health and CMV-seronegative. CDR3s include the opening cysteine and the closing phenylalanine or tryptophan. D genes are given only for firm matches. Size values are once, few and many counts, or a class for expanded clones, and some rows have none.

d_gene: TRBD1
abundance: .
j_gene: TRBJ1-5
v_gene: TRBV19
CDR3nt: TGTGCCAGTAGTATTCCGGGACAGGGGACACAGCCCCAGCATTTT
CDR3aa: CASSIPGQGTQPQHF

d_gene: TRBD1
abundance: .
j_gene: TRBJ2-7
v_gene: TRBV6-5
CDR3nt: TGTGCCAGCAGTTACTTCAGACAGGGGGCCTCCGAGCAGTACTTC
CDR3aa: CASSYFRQGASEQYF

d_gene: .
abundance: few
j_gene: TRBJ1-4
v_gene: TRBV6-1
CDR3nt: TGTGCCAGCAGTGATGGGAGTCCTAATGAAAAACTGTTTTTT
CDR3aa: CASSDGSPNEKLFF

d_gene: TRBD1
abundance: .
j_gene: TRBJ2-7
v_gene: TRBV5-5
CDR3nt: TGTGCCAGCAGCATTCGGGACAGGAGCTCCTACGAGCAGTACTTC
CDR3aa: CASSIRDRSSYEQYF

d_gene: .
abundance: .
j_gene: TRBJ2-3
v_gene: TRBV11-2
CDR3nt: TGTGCCAGCAGCCCGCTGGGGGGCCGGGGGGCTACAGATACGCAGTATTTT
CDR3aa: CASSPLGGRGATDTQYF

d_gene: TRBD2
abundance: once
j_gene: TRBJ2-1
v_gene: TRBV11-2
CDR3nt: TGTGCCAGCAGCTTCCGGACTAGCGCTATCTCCTACAATGAGCAGTTCTTC
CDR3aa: CASSFRTSAISYNEQFF

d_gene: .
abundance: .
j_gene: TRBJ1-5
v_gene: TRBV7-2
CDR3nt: TGTGCCAGCAGCTTATGGGGGCAGGTCAATCAGCCCCAGCATTTT
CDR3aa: CASSLWGQVNQPQHF

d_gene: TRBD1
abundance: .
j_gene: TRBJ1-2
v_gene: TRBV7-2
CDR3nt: TGTGCCAGCAGGCGCGACAGGGGGAACGGCTACACCTTC
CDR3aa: CASRRDRGNGYTF

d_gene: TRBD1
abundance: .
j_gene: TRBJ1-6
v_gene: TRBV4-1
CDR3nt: TGCGCCAGCAGCCAAGGGCAAGCCAGGGGGAGAGATTCACCCCTCCACTTT
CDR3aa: CASSQGQARGRDSPLHF

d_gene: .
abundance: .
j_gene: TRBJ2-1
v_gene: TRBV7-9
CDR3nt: TGTGCCAGCAGCCAGCGAAGTTATGGTGAGCAGTTCTTC
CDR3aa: CASSQRSYGEQFF

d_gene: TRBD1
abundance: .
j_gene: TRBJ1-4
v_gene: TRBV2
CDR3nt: TGTGCCAGCGGACAGGCAACTAATGAAAAACTGTTTTTT
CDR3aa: CASGQATNEKLFF

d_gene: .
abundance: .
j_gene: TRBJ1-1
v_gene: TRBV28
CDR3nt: TGTGCCAGCAGTTTGACAAGGGGTTCCACTGAAGCTTTCTTT
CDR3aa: CASSLTRGSTEAFF

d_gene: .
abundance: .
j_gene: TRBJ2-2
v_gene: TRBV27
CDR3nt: TGTGCCAGCAGTTCGGGGGAGAACACCGGGGAGCTGTTTTTT
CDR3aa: CASSSGENTGELFF

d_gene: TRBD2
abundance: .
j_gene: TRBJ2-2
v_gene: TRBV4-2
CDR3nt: TGTGCCAGCAGCCAAGAAAGCGGGGGGGCCGGGGAGCTGTTTTTT
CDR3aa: CASSQESGGAGELFF

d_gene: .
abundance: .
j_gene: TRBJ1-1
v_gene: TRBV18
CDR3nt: TGTGCCAGCCATAGTGGGGGGAGTTACACTGAAGCTTTCTTT
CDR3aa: CASHSGGSYTEAFF

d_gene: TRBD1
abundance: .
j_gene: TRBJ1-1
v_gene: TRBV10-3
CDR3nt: TGTGCCACCAGGGGGCGCGCGGACACTGAAGCTTTCTTT
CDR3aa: CATRGRADTEAFF

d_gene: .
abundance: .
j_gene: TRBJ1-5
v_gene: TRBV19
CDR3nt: TGTGCCAGTAGTCCCACGTCAGGGAATCATCAGCCCCAGCATTTT
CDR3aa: CASSPTSGNHQPQHF

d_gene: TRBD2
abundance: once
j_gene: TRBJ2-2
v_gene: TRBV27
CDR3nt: TGTGCCAGCAAGCGGACTAGCGGGATAAACACCGGGGAGCTGTTTTTT
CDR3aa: CASKRTSGINTGELFF

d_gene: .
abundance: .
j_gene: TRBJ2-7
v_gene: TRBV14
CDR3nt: TGTGCCAGCAGCCAATACAGGAGCTCCTACGAGCAGTACTTC
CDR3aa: CASSQYRSSYEQYF

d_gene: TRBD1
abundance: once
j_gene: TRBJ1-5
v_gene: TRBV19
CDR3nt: TGTGCCAGTAGTCCGGCGGACAGGAGCAATCAGCCCCAGCATTTT
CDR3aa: CASSPADRSNQPQHF